These 13 T cell receptor beta chains were sequenced from one sample in a study of T-cell reconstitution after alpha-beta-depleted transplantation in children. The TCRbeta library incorporated unique molecular identifiers. MiXCR was run by TCRdb on the PCR reads, yielding one entry per CDR3 protein. The profile shows 55,000 to 65,000 distinct CDR3 sequences, around 40% of them singletons. Sequences were derived from PBMCs, mostly from graft donor cells, sampled 360 days after TCRalphabeta/CD19-depleted stem cell transplant. The receptors derive from a male patient between 10 and 17 years old who had a stem cell transplant for acute lymphoblastic leukemia, so the T cells may come from the graft donor.

A few counts support this clonotype. The chain combines TRBV3-1 with TRBJ2-1, with 15 bases that match TRBD2. This CDR3 contains 19 residues. CDR1 and CDR2 (germline): LGHDT, YNNKEL (reference sequence). Trimming at V came to 0 bases and at J to 8 bases, leaving 11 bases not matched to a gene. CDR3 region: CASSQERLGLAGGFYEQFF. In DNA form, the CDR3 reads TGTGCCAGCAGCCAAGAAAGACTAGGACTAGCGGGAGGGTTCTATGAGCAGTTCTTC.

The V call is TRBV28, the J call TRBJ2-3; 11 bases are shared with TRBD2. CDR1 is MDHEN, CDR2 SYDVKM, per germline. The CDR3 runs to 12 residues. CDR3 DNA sequence: TGTGCGACGGGACTAGCGGAAGATACGCAGTATTTT. Residues: CATGLAEDTQYF.

This clonotype was counted only a few times. The chain has TRBV11-1 and TRBJ2-3, with D possibly matching TRBD2 (6 bases). CDR1 and CDR2 from the germline V gene are SGHAT and FQDESV (reference sequence). Trimming stripped 4 bases from V and 0 bases from J, with 11 bases between. CDR3 length: 15 residues. The CDR3 nucleotides read TGTGCCAGCAGCTCCCTAGCGACTAGCACAGATACGCAGTATTTT. It is translated as CASSSLATSTDTQYF.

The chain has TRBV10-2 and TRBJ2-1; D possibly corresponds to TRBD2 (6 bases). V was shortened by 5 bases and J by 8 bases, with 16 bases between the two germline ends. CDR1 is WSHSY, CDR2 SAAADI, per germline. The length of the CDR3 is 14 residues. The CDR3 is CASSPGVLGDEQFF. CDR3 bases: TGCGCCAGCAGTCCGGGAGTGCTGGGCGATGAGCAGTTCTTC.

In this sample, this clonotype turned up a few times. The rearrangement joins TRBV7-2 to TRBJ2-3; TRBD2 might be the D (6 bases). CDR3 length: 15 amino acids. V was clipped by 2 bases and J by 2 bases, with 11 bases between them. From germline, CDR1 is SGHTA and CDR2 FQGNSA. CDR3: CASSLSGVFTDTQYF. Here the CDR3 DNA reads TGTGCCAGCAGCTTATCGGGGGTCTTCACAGATACGCAGTATTTT.

This clonotype occurred a few times. The chain carries TRBV27 and TRBJ2-1; 9 bases are shared with TRBD2. Germline CDR1 is MNHEY and CDR2 is SMNVEV (reference sequence). V lost 1 base, J lost 8 bases, and 9 bases stayed unmatched. The length of the CDR3 is 16 residues. The CDR3 spells CASSLLVAGVGYEQFF. The CDR3 nucleotides read TGTGCCAGCAGTTTATTGGTAGCGGGAGTTGGTTATGAGCAGTTCTTC.

This clonotype was counted a few times. The chain is built from TRBV12-3 or TRBV12-4 and TRBJ2-5; D could derive from TRBD1 or TRBD2 (5 bases each). V lost 5 bases to trimming and J lost 12 bases, with 19 bases between them. This CDR3 region has 13 residues. CDR3 nucleotide sequence: TGTGCCAGCAGTCCCTGGGGACCCCAGGAGAAGTACTTC. It encodes CASSPWGPQEKYF.

This clonotype turned up a few times. V is TRBV5-1 and J is TRBJ1-5; D is perhaps TRBD1 (5 bases). The CDR3 totals 17 residues. The germline V gene has CDR1 SGHRS and CDR2 YFSETQ. Deletions cut 4 bases from V and 2 bases from J, with 19 bases between. This CDR3 reads CASSDSRTYIRNQPQHF. The CDR3 DNA is TGCGCCAGCAGCGACAGCCGGACGTACATCCGCAATCAGCCCCAGCATTTT.

The V call is TRBV28, the J call TRBJ2-2, with 7 bases aligning to TRBD1. Germline V lookup: CDR1 MDHEN, CDR2 SYDVKM. The V gene end was trimmed by 5 bases and the J gene end by 3 bases; junction bases not matched to a gene: 6. The CDR3 covers 15 residues. The CDR3 DNA follows: TGTGCCAGCAGTATTACAGGGGAATACACCGGGGAGCTGTTTTTT. Translation: CASSITGEYTGELFF.

This CDR3 is CSASRRYTLQETQYF. The CDR3 nucleotides are TGCAGTGCCAGCCGGAGGTACACCTTACAAGAGACCCAGTACTTC. This chain joins TRBV20-1 and TRBJ2-5, with D possibly being TRBD2 (5 bases). This CDR3 is 15 amino acids long. V shed 6 bases and J shed 2 bases, with 19 bases lying between them. Germline CDR1 DFQATT, CDR2 SNEGSKA (reference sequence).

The chain is built from TRBV20-1 and TRBJ1-5, with TRBD1 matching over 7 bases. The CDR3 contains 15 residues. The germline CDR1 and CDR2 sequences are DFQATT and SNEGSKA (reference sequence). Trimming took 8 bases from V and 3 from J; bases not matched to a gene: 13. The CDR3 region is CSSILAGGFNQPQHF. For the CDR3, the DNA is TGCAGTTCCATCTTGGCAGGGGGTTTCAATCAGCCCCAGCATTTT.

This chain connects TRBV28 to TRBJ2-7, with 10 bases matching TRBD1. The CDR3 sequence is 14 residues long. CDR1 and CDR2 from the germline V gene are MDHEN and SYDVKM. V dropped 8 bases and J dropped 10; count of bases not matched to a gene: 14. The CDR3 here is CASLDPGQGFFQYF. CDR3 DNA: TGTGCCAGCTTAGACCCGGGACAGGGGTTCTTTCAGTACTTC.

The chain has TRBV6-1 and TRBJ2-3; TRBD2 matches at 9 bases. The CDR3 runs 15 residues. The germline gives CDR1 MNHNS, CDR2 SASEGT. Unmatched junction bases numbered 10, after V lost 6 bases and J lost 6 bases. CDR3 sequence (DNA): TGTGCCAGCAGGGGGCTAGCGGGATTGTCGGATACGCAGTATTTT. It codes for CASRGLAGLSDTQYF.